The rows below give T cell receptor beta chains drawn from one sample of a study of human T cells and chemical hapten exposure. Each CDR3 protein gets one entry after TCRdb re-called the RACE reads with MiXCR. The sample has 42,000 or so distinct CDR3 sequences, 3% to 4% seen once; the top ten hold approximately 24%. The sequences come from whole blood, collected in connection with sensitization to the hapten diphenylcyclopropenone (DPC). The source of these receptors is a middle-aged man with alopecia areata. Some clones in this sample may be carry-over from other donors' samples. The conserved cysteine and the conserved F or W are not part of the CDR3 here. D genes are given only for firm matches. Clone size is shown for a subset of rows, as once, few, many or a class of expanded clone.

ASSALTDGEQF | . | TRBJ2-1 | TRBV2 | .
ASSPLKGLAETQY | . | TRBJ2-5 | TRBV18 | many
ASSPTGTSGPSYEQY | TRBD2 | TRBJ2-7 | TRBV2 | many
ASSFLSTDTQY | . | TRBJ2-3 | TRBV27 | many
ASSLGPASNTEAF | . | TRBJ1-1 | TRBV12-3/TRBV12-4 | many
AVRWVAGVQNEQF | TRBD2 | TRBJ2-1 | TRBV10-3 | many
ASSFRDRETQY | TRBD1 | TRBJ2-5 | TRBV19 | few
ASSSPSSLWEQY | . | TRBJ2-7 | TRBV6-1 | many
SALGGSGVADTQY | . | TRBJ2-3 | TRBV20-1 | many
ASGTNQPQH | . | TRBJ1-5 | TRBV7-9 | many
SVGRGENQPQH | TRBD1 | TRBJ1-5 | TRBV29-1 | many
SAGGQSNTEAF | TRBD1 | TRBJ1-1 | TRBV20-1 | many
ASAGTGVMKLF | TRBD1 | TRBJ1-4 | TRBV25-1 | many
SARDPAGGNNQPQH | TRBD1 | TRBJ1-5 | TRBV20-1 | .
ASSQVPGSAGYT | . | TRBJ1-2 | TRBV3-1 | few
ASGTPNTEAF | . | TRBJ1-1 | TRBV30 | many
ASSRPAGVGETQY | TRBD2 | TRBJ2-5 | TRBV6-2/TRBV6-3 | many
ASVGVEWSRYGYT | . | TRBJ1-2 | TRBV28 | many
ASSLGRTYGTSGYEQY | TRBD2 | TRBJ2-7 | TRBV11-2 | many
AWSVGLAGGGETQY | TRBD2 | TRBJ2-5 | TRBV30 | many
ASSSPLAGLNTDTQY | TRBD2 | TRBJ2-3 | TRBV5-1 | many
ASSEEGISGNTIY | . | TRBJ1-3 | TRBV2 | many
ASSLNNEQY | . | TRBJ2-7 | TRBV5-1 | few
ASSSGQLQETQY | . | TRBJ2-5 | TRBV18 | many
ASSYDPSYNEQF | . | TRBJ2-1 | TRBV6-6 | many
ASSQEPLQY | . | TRBJ2-3 | TRBV7-9 | many
ASSHGQGGQPQH | . | TRBJ1-5 | TRBV3-1 | many
SVDGIHGPETQY | . | TRBJ2-5 | TRBV29-1 | .
ASTLTGVSTEAF | TRBD1 | TRBJ1-1 | TRBV28 | many
ASSLYRLNTEAF | . | TRBJ1-1 | TRBV12-3/TRBV12-4 | many
AWDRGLSEAF | TRBD1 | TRBJ1-1 | TRBV30 | many
AISELGRSAETQY | . | TRBJ2-5 | TRBV10-3 | many
ASSQDPAGRGNTIY | . | TRBJ1-3 | TRBV4-1 | many
SATAGRQF | TRBD2 | TRBJ2-1 | TRBV20-1 | many
ASSYAAYSPLH | . | TRBJ1-6 | TRBV6-2/TRBV6-3 | many
ASSLRAPVRSGANVLT | . | TRBJ2-6 | TRBV6-5 | many
SAREGSGGLTEAF | . | TRBJ1-1 | TRBV20-1 | many
ASSESEVNIQY | . | TRBJ2-4 | TRBV10-1 | few
AISGGLAGADTQY | TRBD2 | TRBJ2-3 | TRBV10-3 | many
ATSDRTSGIYNEQF | TRBD2 | TRBJ2-1 | TRBV24-1 | many
ASNNRGRTGANVLT | TRBD1 | TRBJ2-6 | TRBV7-2 | many
ASSSPGGGKIFEQF | TRBD2 | TRBJ2-1 | TRBV6-2/TRBV6-3 | .
ASSSRAGAVYSPLH | . | TRBJ1-6 | TRBV12-3/TRBV12-4 | many
ASSLDQGARQPQH | TRBD1 | TRBJ1-5 | TRBV7-2 | many
ASSLGQGAFTDTQY | TRBD1 | TRBJ2-3 | TRBV7-2 | many
SVERQGANTEAF | TRBD1 | TRBJ1-1 | TRBV29-1 | .
ASSSRTGSTEAF | TRBD1 | TRBJ1-1 | TRBV6-5 | many
ASSRSLEEGAPGKLF | TRBD1 | TRBJ1-4 | TRBV12-3/TRBV12-4 | many
SADRGVETQY | TRBD2 | TRBJ2-5 | TRBV20-1 | many
ASSDWRGADEQY | . | TRBJ2-7 | TRBV10-2 | many
ASNQPGGNEQF | TRBD1 | TRBJ2-1 | TRBV12-3/TRBV12-4 | many
ASTYRRGGEVNQPQH | . | TRBJ1-5 | TRBV12-3/TRBV12-4 | many
ASSLGQGNQPQH | TRBD1 | TRBJ1-5 | TRBV28 | many
ASSFLAGGRGDTQY | TRBD2 | TRBJ2-3 | TRBV11-2 | many
ASPPRQGDSNQPQH | TRBD1 | TRBJ1-5 | TRBV28 | many
ASSLLTGRTNLYGYT | . | TRBJ1-2 | TRBV27 | few